The entry that follows covers one T cell receptor (beta chain) sequence. The antigen remains unidentified. This entry is derived from a study of Ad26.COV2.S vaccination and SARS-CoV-2 variants. Study summary: Among those in the COV1001 Ad26.COV2.S trial arm was the donor. Doses of Ad26.COV2.S were injected into muscle once or twice, 56 days apart.

The treatment here: approximately 18 received Ad26.COV2.S at low or high dose, single or two shots; 5 received placebo; per-sample allocation not given. Material that was analyzed had been drawn on day 63 after the first vaccine or placebo injection. The shot given was an Ad26 vector that makes Wuhan-strain SARS-CoV-2 spike. Repertoires were generated with immunoSEQ multiplex PCR, while TCRdb's copy carries only in-frame clones and drops some. The data show around 450,000 clones, approximately 92% seen once. Overall study results and limits: Substantial post-vaccination breadth of spike-specific CD8+ and CD4+ T cell responses was reported.

The CDR3 extends over 13 amino acids. Trimming cost V 5 bases and J 2 bases, with 12 bases left between them. Germline CDR1 GTSNPN, CDR2 SVGIG (reference sequence). The material was peripheral blood, obtained in a trial of Ad26.COV2.S vaccine versus placebo. The chain employs TRBV30 and TRBJ1-2; D call uncertain. This TCR derives from a person between 18 and 59 years old who received the Ad26.COV2.S COVID-19 vaccine or a placebo. The CDR3: CAWAGIPNYGYTF. In DNA form, the CDR3 reads TGTGCCTGGGCCGGGATCCCCAACTATGGCTACACCTTC.